This is a list of T cell receptor beta chains from one sample in a study of blood T cell repertoires in COVID-19. Profiling relied on immunoSEQ multiplex PCR, and the TCRdb table lists in-frame clones only, not all of them. The table lists 150,000 to 250,000 clones, about four fifths of them singletons. The sequenced sample consisted of PBMCs or T cells enriched from blood (not recorded which). Every receptor here comes from a middle-aged man who had recovered from COVID-19. Each CDR3 is given with its conserved first and last residue. The D gene is left open where the match is weak. Clone size is not always given. Where it is, it says once, few, many or a class for expanded clones.

V	D	size	J	length	CDR3	DNA
TRBV18	NA	NA	TRBJ1-1	13	CASSPSPQAGAFF	TGTGCCAGCTCACCGTCCCCGCAGGCCGGAGCTTTCTTT
TRBV15	NA	NA	TRBJ2-2	15	CATSRDRLNTGELFF	TGTGCCACCAGCAGAGATCGTTTAAACACCGGGGAGCTGTTTTTT
TRBV11-2	NA	NA	TRBJ1-3	14	CASSLTGSGNTIYF	TGTGCCAGCAGCTTAACAGGCTCTGGAAACACCATATATTTT
TRBV12-3/TRBV12-4	NA	NA	TRBJ1-5	13	CASGGSRHQPQHF	TGTGCCAGCGGAGGGAGCCGCCATCAGCCCCAGCATTTT
TRBV5-6	NA	NA	TRBJ1-4	15	CASSLGRGTNEKLFF	TGTGCCAGCAGCTTGGGACGAGGGACAAATGAAAAACTGTTTTTT
TRBV19	NA	NA	TRBJ2-3	15	CASSMNRVNTDTQYF	TGTGCCAGTAGTATGAACAGGGTTAACACAGATACGCAGTATTTT
TRBV4-2	NA	once	TRBJ2-3	12	CASSHPSDTQYF	TGTGCCAGCAGCCACCCGTCAGATACGCAGTATTTT
TRBV5-4	NA	NA	TRBJ1-1	16	CASSPMFQGSSTEAFF	TGTGCCAGCAGCCCGATGTTTCAGGGGAGCAGCACTGAAGCTTTCTTT
TRBV6-5	NA	NA	TRBJ1-6	14	CASSYPRSNSPLHF	TGTGCCAGCAGTTACCCACGGTCTAATTCACCCCTCCACTTT
TRBV2	TRBD1	NA	TRBJ1-4	14	CASSVRGRVEKLFF	TGTGCCAGCAGTGTTAGGGGGCGGGTAGAAAAACTGTTTTTT
TRBV5-1	NA	few	TRBJ2-1	13	CASSFRGVDEQFF	TGCGCCAGCAGCTTCAGGGGAGTCGATGAGCAGTTCTTC
TRBV6-5	TRBD1	NA	TRBJ1-1	13	CASFRGLGTEAFF	TGTGCCAGCTTTAGGGGGCTGGGCACTGAAGCTTTCTTT
TRBV19	NA	NA	TRBJ1-2	15	CASSIVGRRTYGYTF	TGTGCCAGTAGTATAGTGGGCAGGCGTACCTATGGCTACACCTTC
TRBV4-3	TRBD1	NA	TRBJ1-3	16	CASSQKTGRTGNTIYF	TGCGCCAGCAGCCAAAAGACAGGGCGCACGGGAAACACCATATATTTT
TRBV24-1	TRBD1	NA	TRBJ1-2	16	CATSLGGGAKDYGYTF	TGTGCCACCTCCCTTGGAGGGGGCGCGAAGGACTATGGCTACACCTTC
TRBV3-1/TRBV3-2	TRBD2	NA	TRBJ2-3	16	CASSSRGGARADTQYF	TGTGCCAGCAGCAGTCGCGGGGGGGCTCGGGCAGATACGCAGTATTTT
TRBV4-1	TRBD1	once	TRBJ1-5	14	CASSRDRGNQPQHF	TGCGCCAGCAGCCGGGACAGGGGAAATCAGCCCCAGCATTTT
TRBV5-8	NA	NA	TRBJ1-6	17	CASSFLQGSSYNSPLHF	TGTGCCAGCAGCTTCCTTCAGGGCAGCTCCTATAATTCACCCCTCCACTTT
TRBV19	TRBD1	NA	TRBJ1-2	12	CASGGQVYGYTF	TGTGCCAGCGGAGGACAGGTCTATGGCTACACCTTC
TRBV7-3	TRBD1	NA	TRBJ2-5	17	CASSLGPRTGAQETQYF	TGTGCCAGCAGCTTAGGTCCGAGGACAGGGGCACAAGAGACCCAGTACTTC
TRBV5-1	NA	few	TRBJ1-5	13	CASSLDSQQPQHF	TGCGCCAGCAGCTTGGACAGTCAACAGCCCCAGCATTTT
TRBV27	TRBD1	NA	TRBJ1-4	14	CASSLTGVNEKLFF	TGTGCCAGCAGTTTGACAGGGGTTAATGAAAAACTGTTTTTT
TRBV24-1	TRBD2	NA	TRBJ2-3	16	CATSDFTAGGPDTQYF	TGTGCCACCAGTGATTTTACCGCGGGGGGGCCAGATACGCAGTATTTT
TRBV28	TRBD2	NA	TRBJ2-7	16	CASSLLPAGGRNEQYF	TGTGCCAGCAGTTTATTGCCAGCGGGGGGGCGAAACGAGCAGTACTTC
TRBV5-1	TRBD1	NA	TRBJ1-1	14	CASSHGQGNTEAFF	TGCGCCAGCAGCCACGGACAGGGGAACACTGAAGCTTTCTTT
TRBV11-2	NA	NA	TRBJ2-1	15	CASTQGVSSYNEQFF	TGTGCCAGCACCCAAGGAGTCAGCTCCTACAATGAGCAGTTCTTC
TRBV24-1	NA	NA	TRBJ1-4	15	CATSDSGLGNEKLFF	TGTGCCACCAGTGATAGCGGTCTCGGTAATGAAAAACTGTTTTTT
TRBV11-3	TRBD1	NA	TRBJ2-1	20	CASSLDGLTNDRVSYNEQFF	TGTGCCAGCAGCTTAGACGGGTTGACGAACGACAGGGTTTCCTACAATGAGCAGTTCTTC
TRBV28	TRBD1	NA	TRBJ1-3	16	CASSLGKGAVGNTIYF	TGTGCCAGCAGTTTAGGAAAGGGGGCGGTTGGAAACACCATATATTTT
TRBV27	NA	NA	TRBJ2-1	15	CASSSEGSSYNEQFF	TGTGCCAGCAGCTCTGAAGGGAGCTCCTACAATGAGCAGTTCTTC
TRBV10-2	NA	NA	TRBJ2-1	15	CASSESLRWDNEQFF	TGCGCCAGCAGTGAATCTCTGAGGTGGGACAATGAGCAGTTCTTC
TRBV5-1	TRBD2	NA	TRBJ2-5	16	CASSMKAGISKETQYF	TGCGCCAGCAGCATGAAAGCGGGGATCAGCAAAGAGACCCAGTACTTC
TRBV30	TRBD1	NA	TRBJ1-1	15	CAWSPTGGRTFRAFF	TGTGCCTGGAGTCCAACAGGGGGACGAACTTTCAGGGCTTTCTTT
TRBV18	TRBD2	NA	TRBJ2-7	14	CASSLGRESGEQYF	TGTGCCAGCTCATTGGGGAGGGAGTCAGGGGAGCAGTACTTC
TRBV19	TRBD2	once	TRBJ2-5	16	CASSPPGGAVRETQYF	TGTGCCAGTAGTCCCCCGGGGGGGGCGGTTAGAGAGACCCAGTACTTC
TRBV10-3	NA	NA	TRBJ1-2	14	CAISIHGGRNGYTF	TGTGCCATCAGTATACACGGTGGGAGGAATGGCTACACCTTC
TRBV6-6	TRBD2	NA	TRBJ2-7	14	CASSYHGTTNEQYF	TGTGCCAGCAGTTACCACGGGACTACGAACGAGCAGTACTTC
TRBV30	NA	NA	TRBJ1-1	14	CAWRAVSGHTEAFF	TGTGCCTGGAGGGCTGTTTCGGGTCACACTGAAGCTTTCTTT
TRBV15	TRBD1	few	TRBJ1-4	19	CATSRDPPRGLITNEKLFF	TGTGCCACCAGCAGAGATCCTCCCAGGGGGCTTATAACTAATGAAAAACTGTTTTTT
TRBV18	NA	NA	TRBJ2-3	14	CASSPETHADTQYF	TGTGCCAGCTCACCCGAGACTCATGCAGATACGCAGTATTTT
TRBV28	NA	NA	TRBJ1-2	11	CASSYRDGYTF	TGTGCCAGCAGTTATCGAGATGGCTACACCTTC
TRBV25-1	NA	once	TRBJ2-7	15	CASSPRQGGSYEQYF	TGTGCCAGCAGTCCACGACAGGGAGGCTCCTACGAGCAGTACTTC
TRBV18	TRBD2	NA	TRBJ2-1	15	CASSPGLAAHNEQFF	TGTGCCAGCTCACCGGGACTAGCGGCGCACAATGAGCAGTTCTTC
TRBV15	TRBD1	NA	TRBJ2-7	13	CATGTVTSYEQYF	TGTGCCACCGGGACAGTCACCTCCTACGAGCAGTACTTC
TRBV6-5	TRBD1	NA	TRBJ1-5	15	CASTTDRASNQPQHF	TGTGCCAGCACTACAGACAGGGCTAGCAATCAGCCCCAGCATTTT
TRBV7-2	NA	few	TRBJ1-2	14	CASSRTSLDVGYTF	TGTGCCAGCAGTCGAACCTCCCTAGATGTGGGCTACACCTTC
TRBV18	TRBD2	NA	TRBJ2-3	19	CASSLQGTSGVQITDTQYF	TGTGCCAGCTCACTCCAGGGGACTAGCGGGGTACAGATCACAGATACGCAGTATTTT